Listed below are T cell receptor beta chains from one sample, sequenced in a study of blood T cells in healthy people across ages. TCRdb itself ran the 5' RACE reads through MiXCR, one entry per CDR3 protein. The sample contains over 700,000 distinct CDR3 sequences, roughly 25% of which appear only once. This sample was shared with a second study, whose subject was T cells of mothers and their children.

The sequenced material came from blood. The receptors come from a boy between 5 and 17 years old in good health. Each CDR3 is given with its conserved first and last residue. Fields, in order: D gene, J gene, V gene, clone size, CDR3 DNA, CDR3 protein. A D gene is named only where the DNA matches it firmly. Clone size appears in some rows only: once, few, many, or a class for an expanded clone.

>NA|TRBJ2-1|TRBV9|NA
TGTGCCAGCAGCGTAGCAGGGGCTTATGTCAATGAGCAGTTCTTC
CASSVAGAYVNEQFF
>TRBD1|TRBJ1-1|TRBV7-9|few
TGTGCCAGCAGGGGACAGGGGAACACTGAAGCTTTCTTT
CASRGQGNTEAFF
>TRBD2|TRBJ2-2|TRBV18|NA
TGTGCCAGCTCACCATCCGCTAGCGGTGCGAACACCGGGGAGCTGTTTTTT
CASSPSASGANTGELFF
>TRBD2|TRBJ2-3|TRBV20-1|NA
TGCAGTGCTCTACTAGCGGGAGACACAGATACGCAGTATTTT
CSALLAGDTDTQYF
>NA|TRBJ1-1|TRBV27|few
TGTGCCAGCATGTCAGGGCACACTGAAGCTTTCTTT
CASMSGHTEAFF
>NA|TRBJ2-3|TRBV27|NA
TGTGCCACCGCTGCCGGATATACGCAGTATTTT
CATAAGYTQYF
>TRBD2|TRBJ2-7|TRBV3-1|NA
TGTGCCAGCAGCGTGCTAGCGGGTTACTCCTACGAGCAGTACTTC
CASSVLAGYSYEQYF
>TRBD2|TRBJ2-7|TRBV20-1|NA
TGCAGTGCTAGGAAGCGGGAGCTATCCTACGAGCAGTACTTC
CSARKRELSYEQYF
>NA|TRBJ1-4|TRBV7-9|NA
TGTGCCAGCAGCTTACAGCCTATTAGTGAAAAACTGTTTTTT
CASSLQPISEKLFF
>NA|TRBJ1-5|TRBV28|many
TGTGCCAGCAGTCCGGTTCGGGGGCGCGGTCAGCCCCAGCATTTT
CASSPVRGRGQPQHF
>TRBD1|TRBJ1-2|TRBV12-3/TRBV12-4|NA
TGTGCCAGCAGGCAGACAGGGGAAAGTGGCTACACCTTC
CASRQTGESGYTF
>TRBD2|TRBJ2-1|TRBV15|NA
TGTGTCACCAGGGGGACTAGCGCGTACAATGAGCAGTTCTTC
CVTRGTSAYNEQFF
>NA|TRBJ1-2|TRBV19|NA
TGTGCCAGTGGGACGCAGGGAGGAGGCTACACCTTC
CASGTQGGGYTF
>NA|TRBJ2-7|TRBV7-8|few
TGTGCCAGCAGCAGTGGGTCGCCGGGATACGAGCAGTACTTC
CASSSGSPGYEQYF
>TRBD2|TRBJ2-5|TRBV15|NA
TGTGCCACCAGCGAGTGGATCCGGCCTAGCGGGAGATTAGAGACCCAGTACTTC
CATSEWIRPSGRLETQYF
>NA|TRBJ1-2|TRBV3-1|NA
TGTGCCAGCAGCCAAGAGTCCCCCTACTATGGCTACACCTTC
CASSQESPYYGYTF
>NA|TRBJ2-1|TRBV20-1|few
TGCAGTGCTAGCCGACGGCTTTCTGAGCAGTTCTTC
CSASRRLSEQFF
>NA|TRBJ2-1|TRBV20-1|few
TGCAGTGGAGTGTTGTTCGGGGGGCGCTTAAACGAGCAGTTCTTC
CSGVLFGGRLNEQFF
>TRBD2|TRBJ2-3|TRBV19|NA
TGTGCCAGTAGTACTAGCGGTTCGCGCACAGATACGCAGTATTTT
CASSTSGSRTDTQYF
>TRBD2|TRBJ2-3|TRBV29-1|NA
TGCAGCGTTGAAGTAGTACTAGCGGGGACTAGCACAGATACGCAGTATTTT
CSVEVVLAGTSTDTQYF
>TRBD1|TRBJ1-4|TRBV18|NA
TGTGCCAGCTCGCCGGGACAGGTTGAAAAACTGTTTTTT
CASSPGQVEKLFF
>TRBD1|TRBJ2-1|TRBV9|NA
TGTGCCAGCAGCGGGACAGGGGCGCCCCGGTTCTTC
CASSGTGAPRFF
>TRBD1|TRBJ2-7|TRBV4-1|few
TGCGCCAGCAGCCATTCGGGGACAGGGGGCGACGAGCAGTACTTC
CASSHSGTGGDEQYF
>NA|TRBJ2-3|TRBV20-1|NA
TGCAGTGCTAGAGATTTCAGGGGCACAGATACGCAGTATTTT
CSARDFRGTDTQYF
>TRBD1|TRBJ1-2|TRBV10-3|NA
TGTGCCATCAGTGAGCCGGGACAGGGGAGCGATGGCTACACCTTC
CAISEPGQGSDGYTF
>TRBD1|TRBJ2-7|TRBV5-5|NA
TGTGCCAGCGTCAGGGGGCCCTACGAGCAGTACTTC
CASVRGPYEQYF
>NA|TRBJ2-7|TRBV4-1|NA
TGCGCCAGCAGCCACATACTACTTGGACAGGAGCAGTACTTC
CASSHILLGQEQYF
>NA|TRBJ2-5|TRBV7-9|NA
TGTGCCAGCAGCTTAGACCGTGGCAGGGGTACTCAAGAGACCCAGTACTTC
CASSLDRGRGTQETQYF
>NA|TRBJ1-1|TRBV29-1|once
TGCAGCGCTGGAGTATTGGAGGGGGTTGGTGAAGCTTTCTTT
CSAGVLEGVGEAFF
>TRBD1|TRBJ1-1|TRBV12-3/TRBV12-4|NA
TGTGCCAGCAGTTCAACAGGGGGTATTACCGAAGCTTTCTTT
CASSSTGGITEAFF
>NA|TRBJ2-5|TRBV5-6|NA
TGTGCCAGCAGCTTTGTAGGAAAGCAAGAGACCCAGTACTTC
CASSFVGKQETQYF
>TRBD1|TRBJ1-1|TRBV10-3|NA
TGTGCCATCAGGGGGGCAGGGGGCACTGAAGCTTTCTTT
CAIRGAGGTEAFF
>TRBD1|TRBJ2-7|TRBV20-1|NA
TGCAGTGCTCCCGGGACAGTCTCCTACGAGCAGTACTTC
CSAPGTVSYEQYF
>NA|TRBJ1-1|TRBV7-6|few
TGTGCCAGCAGCTTATCGGCGTGGGAACTGAACACTGAAGCTTTCTTT
CASSLSAWELNTEAFF
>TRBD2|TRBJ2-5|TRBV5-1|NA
TGCGCCAGCAGCCCTGATCCGGGGAGGGGCCAAGAGACCCAGTACTTC
CASSPDPGRGQETQYF
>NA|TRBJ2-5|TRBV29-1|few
TGCAGCGTTGGGAGGGGATTCCAAGAGACCCAGTACTTC
CSVGRGFQETQYF
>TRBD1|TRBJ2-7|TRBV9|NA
TGTGCCAGCAGCGTAGATAGGGACAGGGGAGACGAGCAGTACTTC
CASSVDRDRGDEQYF
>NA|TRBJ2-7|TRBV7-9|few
TGTGCCAGCAGCCCTCCAGGGATCTCCTACGAGCAGTACTTC
CASSPPGISYEQYF
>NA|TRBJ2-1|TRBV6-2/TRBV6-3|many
TGTGCCAGCAGGGAACAGGGCGCCTACAATGAGCAGTTCTTC
CASREQGAYNEQFF
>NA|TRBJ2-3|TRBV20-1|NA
TGCAGTGCTCCCATCGGAGATACGCAGTATTTT
CSAPIGDTQYF
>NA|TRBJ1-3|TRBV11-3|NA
TGTGCCAGCAGCTTGGGGGACCCGAGCTCTGGAAACACCATATATTTT
CASSLGDPSSGNTIYF
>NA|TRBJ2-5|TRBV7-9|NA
TGTGCCAGTTCTGGGCAGGGGCCGGACAAAGAGACCCAGTACTTC
CASSGQGPDKETQYF
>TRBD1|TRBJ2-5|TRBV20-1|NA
TGCAGTGCCCAGACAGGGACCGGATCGGAGACCCAGTACTTC
CSAQTGTGSETQYF
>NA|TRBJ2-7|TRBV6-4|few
TGTGCCAGCACAGCGAAGGGCCCCTTTTCAATCTACGAGCAGTACTTC
CASTAKGPFSIYEQYF
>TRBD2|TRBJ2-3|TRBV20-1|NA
TGCAGTGCTAGTGTCCTAGCGGGAGGAACTCAGACGCAGTATTTT
CSASVLAGGTQTQYF
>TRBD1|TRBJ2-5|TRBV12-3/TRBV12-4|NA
TGTGCCAGCAGTTCCCCGTGGACAGGGGCAGAGACCCAGTACTTC
CASSSPWTGAETQYF
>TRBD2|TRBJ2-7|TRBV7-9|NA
TGTGCCAGCAGCTCGATGGGCGGGGGGCCGACCTCCTCCTACGAGCAGTACTTC
CASSSMGGGPTSSYEQYF
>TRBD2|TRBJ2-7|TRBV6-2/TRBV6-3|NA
TGTGCCAGCAGTAAGGGAAGACTAGCGGGGAGCTCCTACGAGCAGTACTTC
CASSKGRLAGSSYEQYF
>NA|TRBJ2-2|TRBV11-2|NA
TGTGCCAGCAGCTTAGCCAGGGCGACCGGGGAGCTGTTTTTT
CASSLARATGELFF
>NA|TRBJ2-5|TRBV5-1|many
TGTGCCAGCAGCTTCCGGGGATTACAAGAGACCCAGTACTTC
CASSFRGLQETQYF
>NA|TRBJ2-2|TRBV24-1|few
TGTGCCACCAGTGATTTGGTACCAAAAGCGAACACCGGGGAGCTGTTTTTT
CATSDLVPKANTGELFF
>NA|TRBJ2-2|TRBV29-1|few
TGCAGCGGAGCGAGGACAGAGAACACCGGGGAGCTGTTTTTT
CSGARTENTGELFF
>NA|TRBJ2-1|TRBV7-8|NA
TGTGCCAGCAGCCTTAGGGGCCTTTATGAGCAGTTCTTC
CASSLRGLYEQFF